The clone carrying this TCR beta chain appeared many times. What it recognizes is unknown. The diagnostic basis comprised clinical symptoms, serum thyroxine and TRAb, thyroid ultrasound and orbital computed tomography. Template material for amplifying TCR beta CDR3 regions consisted of RNA transcripts. Researchers ran a first-round RT-PCR on the TCR CDR3 using the HTBI primer set. In TCRdb, the multiplex PCR reads were re-called with MiXCR into one record per CDR3 protein. The data show around 450,000 distinct CDR3 sequences, less than 20% seen once. The sample originates from a study of T cells in Graves' hyperthyroidism and ophthalmopathy. Study outcomes and limitations: From stable hyperthyroidism, ophthalmopathy was set apart by a 13 V-J model. Most thyroid-expanded clonotypes above 0.001 were also found in blood.

Trimming shortened V by 3 bases and J by 1 base, and 6 bases separated the two germline ends. The CDR3 runs to 13 residues. Per germline, CDR1 KGHSH and CDR2 LQKENI. The sequence derives from a woman under 30 with Graves' hyperthyroidism. This chain links TRBV18 with TRBJ1-1; D is unresolved. Sequenced sample: blood. CDR3 loop: CASSPTPNTEAFF. CDR3 sequence (DNA): TGTGCCAGCTCACCGACCCCGAACACTGAAGCTTTCTTT.